The T cell receptor (beta chain) under discussion was sequenced for a study of T cell changes during pregnancy in multiple sclerosis. This table comes from immunoSEQ multiplex PCR, and its TCRdb copy is limited to in-frame clones, with some not included. The data show approximately 60,000 clones, roughly 92% seen once. This CDR3 contains 18 residues. Trimming at V came to 5 bases and at J to 7 bases, leaving 12 bases not matched to a gene. Germline CDR1 SEHNR, CDR2 FQNEAQ (reference sequence). This clone was seen just once. This rearrangement joins TRBV7-9 to TRBJ2-1; TRBD2 matches 15 bases. The sample consisted of CD8+ T cells from peripheral blood mononuclear cells, taken in the third trimester of pregnancy. The receptor was isolated from a female donor with multiple sclerosis, enrolled in a pregnancy study. The CDR3 is CASSPKRTSGRARNEQFF. The CDR3 DNA reads as TGTGCCAGCAGCCCGAAAAGGACTAGCGGGAGGGCACGGAATGAGCAGTTCTTC.